Here is one T cell receptor beta chain with its context. Antigen specificity is unknown. A multiplex PCR was run with 60 Vbeta primers and 13 Jbeta primers. Method: immunoSEQ multiplex PCR; TCRdb's copy keeps in-frame clones and lacks some. The sample lists over 200,000 clones; 77% were seen once. This CDR3 is built from 17 residues. The V end was cut by 0 bases, the J end by 4 bases, with 19 bases between. Looked up from germline, CDR1 is SGHRS and CDR2 is YFSETQ. Healthy bone marrow donors supplied every sample. This sample stems from a study of cytomegalovirus exposure and HLA in healthy donors. Study-wide results and limits: Presence/absence analyses assumed roughly uniform sequencing depth across donors. Per a later analysis, HLA-associated TCR beta chains showed more clonal expansion than other, equally common TCR beta chains.

Sequenced material: PBMCs. The chain combines TRBV5-1 with TRBJ1-2; D is uncertain. The sequence was collected from a woman in her sixties in good health and CMV-seropositive. The CDR3 here is CASSLDWGSTRGYGYTF. For the CDR3, the DNA is TGCGCCAGCAGCTTGGATTGGGGTTCGACGCGGGGCTATGGCTACACCTTC.